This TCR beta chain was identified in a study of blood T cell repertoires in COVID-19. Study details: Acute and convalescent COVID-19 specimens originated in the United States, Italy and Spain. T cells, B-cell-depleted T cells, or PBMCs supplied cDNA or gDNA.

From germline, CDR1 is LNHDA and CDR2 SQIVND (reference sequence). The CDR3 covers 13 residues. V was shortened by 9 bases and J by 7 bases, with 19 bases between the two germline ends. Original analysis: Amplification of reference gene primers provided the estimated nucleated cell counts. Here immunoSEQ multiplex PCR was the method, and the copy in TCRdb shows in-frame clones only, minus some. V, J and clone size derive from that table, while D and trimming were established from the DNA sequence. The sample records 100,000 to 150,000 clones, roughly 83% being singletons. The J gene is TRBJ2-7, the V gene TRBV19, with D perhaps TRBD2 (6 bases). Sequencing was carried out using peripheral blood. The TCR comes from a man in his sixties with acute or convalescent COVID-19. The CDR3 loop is CASLGGPSEEQYF. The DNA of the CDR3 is TGTGCCAGCCTGGGGGGACCCTCGGAGGAGCAGTACTTC.